The clone carrying this T cell receptor (beta chain) was detected ten times or more. The CDR3 is made up of 15 amino acids. V was pared by 3 bases and J by 7 bases, with 16 bases between. The sample is drawn from a study of read filtering for tumor transcriptome and immune sequencing. Molecular barcoded adaptors covering alpha/delta and beta/gamma chains were used on about 0.4 ug RNA. TCRdb itself ran the reads through MiXCR, one entry per CDR3 protein. The sample includes some 130,000 distinct CDR3 sequences, approximately 13% of them seen just once. Specimen: a population of CD138-negative cells sorted from bone marrow. V gene TRBV12-3 or TRBV12-4 combines with J gene TRBJ2-1; D call uncertain. The origin of this receptor is a donor over 35 with multiple myeloma. The CDR3 is CASSLGHPETNEQFF. In nucleotides, the CDR3 is TGTGCCAGCAGTTTGGGTCATCCGGAAACAAATGAGCAGTTCTTC.